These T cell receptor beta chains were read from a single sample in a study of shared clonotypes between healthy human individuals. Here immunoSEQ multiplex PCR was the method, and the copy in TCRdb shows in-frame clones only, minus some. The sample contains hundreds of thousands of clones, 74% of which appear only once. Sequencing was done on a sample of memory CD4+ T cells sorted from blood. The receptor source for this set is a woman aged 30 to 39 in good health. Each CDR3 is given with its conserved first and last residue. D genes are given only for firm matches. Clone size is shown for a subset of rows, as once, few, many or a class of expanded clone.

CDR3 DNA: TGTGCCAGCAGCTTAGATTCTAGCGGGAGATCCAATGAGCAGTTCTTC; CDR3 protein: CASSLDSSGRSNEQFF; J gene: TRBJ2-1; V gene: TRBV11-2; clone size: -; D gene: TRBD2
CDR3 DNA: TGTGCCAGCAGAGGGCAGGTCGCGGGAGGTAATGAGCAGTTCTTC; CDR3 protein: CASRGQVAGGNEQFF; J gene: TRBJ2-1; V gene: TRBV5-4; clone size: -; D gene: TRBD2
CDR3 DNA: TGCAGCGTGGGACCGGGACAGGGGGCTTTAGGGACCCAGTACTTC; CDR3 protein: CSVGPGQGALGTQYF; J gene: TRBJ2-5; V gene: TRBV29-1; clone size: -; D gene: TRBD1
CDR3 DNA: TGTGCCACCAGCAGAGAGGTAATAGGTGACATTCAGTACTTC; CDR3 protein: CATSREVIGDIQYF; J gene: TRBJ2-4; V gene: TRBV15; clone size: -; D gene: -
CDR3 DNA: TGTGCCAGCAGCACAACCGGGACTAGGGGTGAAAAACTGTTTTTT; CDR3 protein: CASSTTGTRGEKLFF; J gene: TRBJ1-4; V gene: TRBV6-5; clone size: -; D gene: -
CDR3 DNA: TGCAGCGTAAGTCCCTCGGGCTCTGGGGCCAACGTCCTGACTTTC; CDR3 protein: CSVSPSGSGANVLTF; J gene: TRBJ2-6; V gene: TRBV29-1; clone size: few; D gene: -
CDR3 DNA: TGTGCCAGCAGCTTTACTAGCGGGGGGTACCAAGAGACCCAGTACTTC; CDR3 protein: CASSFTSGGYQETQYF; J gene: TRBJ2-5; V gene: TRBV27; clone size: -; D gene: TRBD2
CDR3 DNA: TGTGCCACCAGCAGGGGTTTGGGGAGAACGGCAACTAATGAAAAACTGTTTTTT; CDR3 protein: CATSRGLGRTATNEKLFF; J gene: TRBJ1-4; V gene: TRBV15; clone size: -; D gene: -
CDR3 DNA: TGTGCCAGCAGCCCACGGGACCGAGAAGAGACCCAGTACTTC; CDR3 protein: CASSPRDREETQYF; J gene: TRBJ2-5; V gene: TRBV9; clone size: once; D gene: -
CDR3 DNA: TGTGCCAGCAGCTCCCCTGGGGCTAGCGGGAGGGCCCTTGAGCAGTTCTTC; CDR3 protein: CASSSPGASGRALEQFF; J gene: TRBJ2-1; V gene: TRBV5-4; clone size: -; D gene: TRBD2